A selection of T cell receptor beta chains follows, all from one sample in a study of T-cell reconstitution after alpha-beta-depleted transplantation in children. TCRdb independently ran MiXCR on the PCR reads; one entry per CDR3 protein. The sample holds 800,000 to 1,000,000 distinct CDR3 sequences, roughly 29% seen once. The starting material was PBMCs, mostly from graft donor cells, obtained 360 days after TCRalphabeta/CD19-depleted stem cell transplant. Source of these receptors: a boy under three years old who had a stem cell transplant for SCID, so the T cells may come from the graft donor. CDR3s include the opening cysteine and the closing phenylalanine or tryptophan. A D gene is named only where the DNA matches it firmly. Clone size is stated in some rows and not others, as once, few, many or a class when expanded.

V gene	clone size	D gene	J gene	CDR3 protein	CDR3 DNA
TRBV7-2	-	-	TRBJ2-7	CASSREALRNEQYF	TGTGCCAGCAGCCGAGAGGCTTTAAGGAACGAGCAGTACTTC
TRBV6-5	-	-	TRBJ2-3	CASSYSWGLRDTQYF	TGTGCCAGCAGTTACTCATGGGGGCTCCGGGATACGCAGTATTTT
TRBV6-5	-	-	TRBJ2-7	CASSYRALVSYEQYF	TGTGCCAGCAGTTACCGGGCACTGGTCTCCTACGAGCAGTACTTC
TRBV24-1	-	-	TRBJ2-5	CATSDSGLARKETQYF	TGTGCCACCAGTGATTCGGGGCTAGCCCGAAAGGAGACCCAGTACTTC
TRBV12-3/TRBV12-4	few	TRBD1	TRBJ1-1	CASSSVRDREEEAFF	TGTGCCAGCAGTTCCGTCAGAGACAGGGAGGAGGAAGCTTTCTTT
TRBV5-5	-	-	TRBJ2-7	CASSLGFQRHF	TGTGCCAGCAGCTTGGGGTTTCAGCGCCACTTC
TRBV28	few	TRBD1	TRBJ2-7	CASSYDIGTGLSYEQYF	TGTGCCAGCAGTTACGACATCGGGACAGGCCTCTCCTACGAGCAGTACTTC
TRBV6-5	-	-	TRBJ2-2	CASSSYRAGELFF	TGTGCCAGCAGTTCATACAGGGCCGGGGAGCTGTTTTTT
TRBV7-9	many	-	TRBJ1-3	CASSLQGGNTIYF	TGCGCCAGCAGCCTGCAGGGCGGAAACACCATATATTTT
TRBV5-1	few	-	TRBJ2-3	CASSLELAATDTQYF	TGCGCCAGCAGCTTGGAATTGGCAGCCACAGATACGCAGTATTTT
TRBV7-6	few	-	TRBJ2-2	CASTSVPGELFF	-
TRBV7-3	few	-	TRBJ1-2	CASSPGLGSGYGYTF	TGTGCCAGCAGCCCCGGGTTGGGAAGCGGCTATGGCTACACCTTC
TRBV6-5	-	-	TRBJ1-6	CASSYGLFGAGSGSPLHF	TGTGCCAGCAGTTACGGGCTCTTCGGGGCAGGGAGCGGATCACCCCTCCACTTT
TRBV20-1	-	TRBD2	TRBJ2-1	CSARGLAGGLGEQFF	TGCAGTGCTAGGGGACTAGCGGGGGGGCTCGGTGAGCAGTTCTTC
TRBV28	few	-	TRBJ2-5	CASSYTGTFKETQYF	TGTGCCAGCAGTTACACCGGGACTTTCAAAGAGACCCAGTACTTC
TRBV20-1	-	TRBD2	TRBJ2-3	CSATSEPGTSGGRAPDTQYF	TGCAGTGCTACCTCCGAACCCGGGACTAGCGGGGGGCGGGCCCCAGATACGCAGTATTTT
TRBV5-1	-	-	TRBJ2-7	CASSGRGLNYEQYF	TGCGCCAGCAGCGGGCGGGGACTTAACTACGAGCAGTACTTC
TRBV4-2	many	-	TRBJ1-6	CASSQDPLKQGPWSPLHF	TGTGCCAGCAGCCAAGATCCTCTTAAACAGGGACCGTGGTCACCCCTCCACTTT
TRBV29-1	-	-	TRBJ1-1	CSVGGAGGGTEAFF	TGCAGCGTTGGGGGAGCGGGAGGAGGAACTGAAGCTTTCTTT
TRBV12-3/TRBV12-4	-	TRBD1	TRBJ2-5	CASSLAHRGGETQYF	TGTGCCAGCAGTTTAGCCCACAGGGGCGGGGAGACCCAGTACTTC
TRBV10-3	few	-	TRBJ2-7	CAISTGQDYEQYF	TGTGCCATCAGTACGGGACAAGATTACGAGCAGTACTTC
TRBV6-5	-	-	TRBJ2-7	CASSYSARGPYEQYF	TGTGCCAGCAGTTACTCTGCTAGGGGACCCTACGAGCAGTACTTC
TRBV4-3	-	-	TRBJ2-7	CASSQDRGQRYEQYF	TGCGCCAGCAGCCAAGACCGGGGACAAAGGTACGAGCAGTACTTC
TRBV5-1	-	-	TRBJ1-1	CASSPHYRVSSEAFF	TGCGCCAGCAGCCCTCATTACAGGGTCTCGAGTGAAGCTTTCTTT
TRBV10-1	few	-	TRBJ2-4	CASSETKRNIQYF	TGCGCCAGCAGTGAAACAAAGAGGAACATTCAGTACTTC
TRBV12-3/TRBV12-4	-	-	TRBJ2-7	CASAFGTHSYEQYF	TGTGCCAGCGCCTTCGGGACACACTCCTACGAGCAGTACTTC
TRBV5-1	-	-	TRBJ2-3	CASSFDWLKEQYF	TGCGCCAGCAGCTTTGATTGGTTAAAGGAGCAGTATTTT
TRBV7-8	few	-	TRBJ2-7	CASSPPPLGGRYEQYF	TGTGCCAGCAGCCCACCTCCCCTTGGGGGTCGGTACGAGCAGTACTTC
TRBV18	-	-	TRBJ2-7	CASSPRAGPYEQYF	TGTGCCAGCTCGCCACGGGCCGGCCCCTACGAGCAGTACTTC
TRBV7-9	-	-	TRBJ1-1	CASSPTRGQRNTEAFF	TGTGCCAGCAGTCCAACACGAGGACAGCGTAACACTGAAGCTTTCTTT
TRBV12-3/TRBV12-4	few	-	TRBJ2-7	CASSFPPYEQYF	TGTGCCAGCAGTTTCCCTCCATACGAGCAGTACTTC
TRBV7-2	-	-	TRBJ2-1	CASSLTIGGSYNEQFF	TGTGCCAGCAGCTTAACTATAGGGGGCTCCTACAATGAGCAGTTCTTC
TRBV5-1	-	TRBD1	TRBJ1-4	CASSKTGGLNEKLFF	TGCGCCAGCAGCAAAACAGGGGGACTTAATGAAAAACTGTTTTTT
TRBV20-1	few	-	TRBJ1-5	CSARTARNQPQHF	TGCAGTGCTAGGACAGCTCGCAATCAGCCCCAGCATTTT
TRBV7-3	-	TRBD1	TRBJ1-6	CASSLSGQGVSSPLHF	TGTGCCAGCAGCTTATCGGGACAGGGGGTCTCCTCACCCCTCCACTTT
TRBV11-1	few	TRBD2	TRBJ2-1	CASSHLGLAGKSSYNEQFF	TGTGCCAGCAGCCACCTGGGTCTAGCGGGGAAGAGCTCCTACAATGAGCAGTTCTTC
TRBV12-3/TRBV12-4	-	-	TRBJ1-1	CASRKGGLANTEAFF	TGTGCCAGCAGGAAGGGTGGTCTTGCGAACACTGAAGCTTTCTTT
TRBV7-8	few	-	TRBJ2-5	CASSLRGVGQETQYF	TGTGCCAGCAGCTTGAGAGGGGTGGGTCAAGAGACCCAGTACTTC
TRBV4-3	few	-	TRBJ1-1	CASSQYNREGTEAFF	TGCGCCAGCAGCCAGTATAACAGGGAAGGTACTGAAGCTTTCTTT
TRBV20-1	few	TRBD1	TRBJ2-7	CSDRGRYEQYF	TGCAGTGATAGGGGGCGCTACGAGCAGTACTTC
TRBV12-3/TRBV12-4	-	TRBD2	TRBJ2-5	CASSPLPMGGQKHF	TGTGCCAGCAGTCCCCTACCCATGGGAGGGCAGAAACACTTC
TRBV12-3/TRBV12-4	-	-	TRBJ2-7	CASSDRETEQYF	TGTGCCAGCAGTGACCGGGAAACCGAGCAGTACTTC
TRBV12-3/TRBV12-4	-	TRBD1	TRBJ1-1	CASSLRGRPAEAFF	TGTGCCAGCAGTCTGAGGGGGCGGCCCGCTGAAGCTTTCTTT
TRBV5-6	many	-	TRBJ2-3	CASSFRRGTTQYF	TGTGCCAGCAGCTTCCGAAGGGGGACTACGCAGTATTTT
TRBV4-1	few	-	TRBJ2-3	CASSQAAGDTQYF	TGCGCCAGCAGCCAAGCGGCGGGAGATACGCAGTATTTT
TRBV4-1	-	-	TRBJ1-1	CASSRVLGTGGTEAFF	TGCGCCAGCAGCCGAGTCTTAGGAACGGGGGGCACTGAAGCTTTCTTT
TRBV5-1	-	-	TRBJ1-5	CASAVDSNQPQHF	TGCGCCAGCGCTGTGGATAGCAATCAGCCCCAGCATTTT
TRBV12-3/TRBV12-4	-	-	TRBJ2-1	CASTPKGDSYNEQFF	TGTGCCAGCACCCCGAAAGGGGACTCCTACAATGAGCAGTTCTTC
TRBV4-1	-	-	TRBJ2-1	CASSQVSQDNEQFF	TGCGCCAGCAGCCAAGTTTCGCAGGACAATGAGCAGTTCTTC
TRBV29-1	few	-	TRBJ1-1	CSVVQRLNTEAFF	TGCAGCGTTGTACAGCGGCTGAACACTGAAGCTTTCTTT
TRBV6-2/TRBV6-3	few	-	TRBJ2-7	CASRPEGGLADEQYF	TGTGCCAGCAGGCCTGAAGGTGGGCTAGCCGACGAGCAGTACTTC
TRBV20-1	-	-	TRBJ1-1	CSARPHPGRNTEAFF	TGCAGTGCTAGGCCCCACCCGGGGAGGAACACTGAAGCTTTCTTT
TRBV7-9	few	TRBD2	TRBJ2-1	CASSKKAGGHNEQFF	TGTGCCAGCAGCAAGAAAGCGGGGGGTCACAATGAGCAGTTCTTC
TRBV25-1	-	TRBD1	TRBJ1-1	CASSEKRGGEFRPYTEAFF	TGTGCCAGCAGTGAGAAGAGAGGGGGCGAATTCCGGCCCTACACTGAAGCTTTCTTT
TRBV20-1	-	-	TRBJ2-2	CSARDIRAAGELFF	TGCAGTGCTAGAGATATCAGGGCCGCCGGGGAGCTGTTTTTT
TRBV12-3/TRBV12-4	once	-	TRBJ1-1	CASSTGVVYRF	TGTGCCAGCAGCACGGGCGTTGTCTATCGATTT
TRBV2	many	-	TRBJ2-2	CASSSDRTNTGELFF	TGTGCCAGCAGTTCCGACAGGACGAACACCGGGGAGCTGTTTTTT
TRBV18	-	TRBD1	TRBJ1-4	CASSPYFGTGFNEKLFF	TGTGCCAGCTCACCATATTTTGGGACAGGGTTTAATGAAAAACTGTTTTTT
TRBV20-1	few	-	TRBJ2-3	CSARFFSTDTQYF	TGCAGTGCTAGATTTTTTAGCACAGATACGCAGTATTTT